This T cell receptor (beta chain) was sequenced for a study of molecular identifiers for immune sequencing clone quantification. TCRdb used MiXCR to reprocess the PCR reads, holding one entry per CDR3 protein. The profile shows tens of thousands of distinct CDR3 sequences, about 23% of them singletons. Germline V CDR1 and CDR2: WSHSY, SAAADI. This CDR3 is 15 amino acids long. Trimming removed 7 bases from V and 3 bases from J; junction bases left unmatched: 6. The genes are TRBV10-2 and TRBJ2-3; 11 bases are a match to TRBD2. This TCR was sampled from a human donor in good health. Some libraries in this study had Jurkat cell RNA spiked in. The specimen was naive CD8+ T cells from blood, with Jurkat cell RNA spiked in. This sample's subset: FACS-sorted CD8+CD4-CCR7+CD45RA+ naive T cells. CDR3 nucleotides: TGCGCCAGCAATACCCTAGCGGGGGGTACAGATACGCAGTATTTT. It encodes CASNTLAGGTDTQYF.